A selection of T cell receptor beta chains follows, all from one sample in a study of blood T cell repertoires in COVID-19. Method: immunoSEQ multiplex PCR; TCRdb's copy keeps in-frame clones and lacks some. The table lists fewer than 15,000 clones, 81% of them singletons. Source material: peripheral blood. Source of these receptors: a human donor in a cohort sampled during active COVID-19. The CDR3 runs from the conserved cysteine through the conserved F or W. The D gene is left open where the match is weak. Size is omitted from some rows. Given values are once, few, many or a class for expanded clones.

NA NA TRBJ2-7 TRBV12-3/TRBV12-4 CASRDRLSYEQYF TGTGCCAGCAGGGACAGACTCTCCTACGAGCAGTACTTC
TRBD1 NA TRBJ2-3 TRBV5-8 CASSLRTGPSTDTQYF TGTGCCAGCAGCTTGAGGACAGGGCCGAGCACAGATACGCAGTATTTT
TRBD1 once TRBJ1-2 TRBV28 CASSLEGARANYGYTF TGTGCCAGCAGTTTAGAGGGGGCCAGAGCTAACTATGGCTACACCTTC
NA NA TRBJ2-7 TRBV7-8 CASSLASAGPRSYEQYF TGTGCCAGCAGCTTAGCCAGCGCGGGGCCACGCTCCTACGAGCAGTACTTC
NA NA TRBJ2-7 TRBV4-3 CASSQVWDTFYEQYF TGCGCCAGCAGCCAAGTTTGGGACACCTTTTACGAGCAGTACTTC
NA few TRBJ2-7 TRBV5-1 CASSLGGYGYEQYF TGCGCCAGCAGCTTGGGAGGATACGGCTACGAGCAGTACTTC
NA NA TRBJ1-5 TRBV2 CASSPGFSRNQPQHF TGTGCCAGCAGTCCCGGGTTCAGTCGCAATCAGCCCCAGCATTTT
NA NA TRBJ2-2 TRBV5-1 CASSLVVRSNTGELFF TGCGCCAGCAGCTTGGTTGTGAGGTCGAACACCGGGGAGCTGTTTTTT
NA NA TRBJ2-2 TRBV29-1 CSVEGSETGESWNTGELFF TGCAGCGTTGAAGGGAGCGAGACAGGAGAGTCTTGGAACACCGGGGAGCTGTTTTTT
TRBD2 NA TRBJ2-7 TRBV19 CASRERGRNYEQYF TGTGCCAGTAGGGAGCGGGGGCGAAATTACGAGCAGTACTTC
TRBD1 NA TRBJ2-3 TRBV19 CASSLGQFKDTQYF TGTGCCAGTAGCCTGGGACAGTTTAAAGATACGCAGTATTTT
NA NA TRBJ1-5 TRBV6-5 CASSYDIYQPQHF TGTGCCAGCAGTTACGACATTTATCAGCCCCAGCATTTT
TRBD2 NA TRBJ2-7 TRBV6-5 CASGAGGRSYEQYF TGTGCCAGCGGGGCGGGAGGTCGCTCCTACGAGCAGTACTTC
TRBD2 few TRBJ2-2 TRBV7-9 CASSPIERELPTGELFF TGTGCCAGCAGCCCCATCGAGCGGGAGCTCCCCACCGGGGAGCTGTTTTTT
NA NA TRBJ2-1 TRBV7-2 CASSLEGGGRTDNEQFF TGTGCCAGCAGCTTAGAAGGGGGCGGGAGGACCGACAATGAGCAGTTCTTC
NA few TRBJ2-7 TRBV19 CASTAGSEQYF TGTGCCAGTACCGCGGGATCCGAGCAGTACTTC
TRBD2 NA TRBJ2-3 TRBV28 CATTQAGVADTQYF TGTGCCACCACCCAAGCGGGAGTTGCAGATACGCAGTATTTT
NA NA TRBJ2-5 TRBV12-3/TRBV12-4 CASRHREETQYF TGTGCCAGCAGACACAGGGAAGAGACCCAGTACTTC
TRBD1 few TRBJ2-7 TRBV5-1 CASSWAGTGSYEQYF TGCGCCAGCAGCTGGGCCGGGACAGGGTCCTACGAGCAGTACTTC
TRBD1 NA TRBJ1-5 TRBV28 CASSLYRGYSNQPQHF TGTGCCAGCAGTTTATACAGGGGGTATAGCAATCAGCCCCAGCATTTT
TRBD1 few TRBJ1-5 TRBV28 CASSLSPATGGNQPQHF TGTGCCAGCAGTTTAAGTCCCGCGACAGGGGGCAATCAGCCCCAGCATTTT
NA NA TRBJ2-7 TRBV3-1/TRBV3-2 CASSVGRTNEDEQYF TGTGCCAGCAGTGTCGGTAGGACAAATGAGGACGAGCAGTACTTC
TRBD2 many TRBJ2-1 TRBV28 CASSLRREGSDEQFF TGTGCCAGCAGTTTACGGCGGGAGGGTAGCGATGAGCAGTTCTTC
TRBD1 NA TRBJ2-7 TRBV11-3 CASSLRQGATYEQYF TGTGCCAGCAGCTTAAGACAGGGGGCAACCTACGAGCAGTACTTC
TRBD1 NA TRBJ1-5 TRBV19 CASTSGTGYGQPQHF TGTGCCAGTACCTCCGGGACAGGGTATGGCCAGCCCCAGCATTTT
NA NA TRBJ2-1 TRBV7-9 CASSLIKRVSYNEQFF TGTGCCAGCAGCTTAATAAAGCGGGTATCCTACAATGAGCAGTTCTTC
NA NA TRBJ2-2 TRBV2 CASSALGPTGELFF TGTGCCAGCAGTGCGCTTGGGCCCACCGGGGAGCTGTTTTTT
TRBD2 NA TRBJ2-1 TRBV7-9 CASSPRLTGGLAGGRFF TGTGCCAGCAGCCCACGATTGACAGGGGGACTAGCGGGAGGACGGTTCTTC
NA NA TRBJ1-5 TRBV19 CASSTSRFQPQHF TGTGCCAGTAGCACTAGTAGGTTTCAGCCCCAGCATTTT
NA NA TRBJ1-1 TRBV2 CASSERRTFEAFF TGTGCCAGCAGTGAGAGACGGACTTTTGAAGCTTTCTTT
TRBD1 few TRBJ2-2 TRBV30 CAWSGDRLTTGELFF TGTGCCTGGAGTGGGGACAGGCTGACCACCGGGGAGCTGTTTTTT
TRBD2 NA TRBJ2-4 TRBV2 CASNQAGTSGRAQDIIQYF TGTGCCAGCAATCAGGCCGGGACTAGCGGGAGGGCCCAAGATATCATTCAGTACTTC
NA once TRBJ2-4 TRBV28 CASLRTDPLAKNIQYF TGTGCCAGCCTCCGAACAGACCCCTTAGCCAAAAACATTCAGTACTTC
NA NA TRBJ1-5 TRBV6-5 CASSYSGDQPQHF TGTGCCAGCAGTTACTCAGGGGATCAGCCCCAGCATTTT
TRBD1 NA TRBJ2-1 TRBV16 CASSPYRGTYNEQFF TGTGCCAGCAGTCCCTACAGGGGTACCTACAATGAGCAGTTCTTC
NA NA TRBJ2-1 TRBV14 CASSPGKKGGRMNEQFF TGTGCCAGCAGCCCAGGAAAGAAGGGTGGGAGGATGAATGAGCAGTTCTTC
NA NA TRBJ2-5 TRBV29-1 CSGSGLGEQTQYF TGCAGCGGCTCGGGACTCGGGGAGCAGACCCAGTACTTC
NA medium-sized TRBJ2-3 TRBV27 CASSPGITSDTQYF TGTGCCAGCAGTCCCGGGATTACATCAGATACGCAGTATTTT
NA NA TRBJ2-1 TRBV6-5 CASSSSGVPNEQFF TGTGCCAGCAGTTCCTCAGGGGTACCCAATGAGCAGTTCTTC
NA many TRBJ2-7 TRBV3-1/TRBV3-2 CASSQGTGFEQYF TGTGCCAGCAGCCAAGGGACGGGATTCGAGCAGTACTTC
TRBD2 NA TRBJ2-1 TRBV15 CATSRDSFAAGAVNEQFF TGTGCCACCAGCAGAGATTCATTCGCGGCGGGAGCTGTTAATGAGCAGTTCTTC
TRBD1 once TRBJ1-2 TRBV28 CAHLDRRSNYGYTF TGTGCCCACTTGGACAGGAGATCTAACTATGGCTACACCTTC
NA NA TRBJ1-1 TRBV6-5 CASSYRVRGTEAFF TGTGCCAGCAGTTACAGGGTCAGGGGTACTGAAGCTTTCTTT
TRBD1 NA TRBJ1-4 TRBV5-6 CASSSGQGNNEKLFF TGTGCCAGCAGCTCCGGACAGGGAAACAACGAAAAACTGTTTTTT
TRBD1 NA TRBJ1-4 TRBV5-1 CASTTGGLEKLFF TGCGCCAGCACGACAGGGGGTTTGGAAAAACTGTTTTTT
NA NA TRBJ2-1 TRBV28 CASNPLARSYNEQFF TGTGCCAGCAACCCTCTAGCTCGCTCCTACAATGAGCAGTTCTTC
NA NA TRBJ1-5 TRBV27 CASSTTGSGNNQPQHF TGTGCCAGCTCCACCACGGGGTCGGGGAACAATCAGCCCCAGCATTTT
NA NA TRBJ2-4 TRBV3-1/TRBV3-2 CASSQERVAKNIQYF TGTGCCAGCAGCCAAGAGAGGGTAGCCAAAAACATTCAGTACTTC
TRBD2 NA TRBJ2-3 TRBV2 CASSQGLASTDTQYF TGTGCCAGCAGCCAAGGACTAGCTAGCACAGATACGCAGTATTTT
NA once TRBJ2-7 TRBV28 CASSRGIYEQYF TGTGCCAGCAGCCGCGGGATCTACGAGCAGTACTTC
TRBD2 NA TRBJ2-3 TRBV27 CASSSRTSGSWSDTQYF TGTGCCAGCAGTTCCAGGACTAGCGGGAGTTGGTCAGATACGCAGTATTTT
TRBD1 once TRBJ2-5 TRBV19 CASSITFPPGQGLSPTLETQYF TGTGCCAGTAGTATAACCTTTCCCCCAGGACAGGGGCTATCACCAACCCTGGAGACCCAGTACTTC
NA NA TRBJ2-1 TRBV29-1 CTSTSSHEEQFF TGCACCAGTACTAGTTCCCATGAAGAGCAGTTCTTC
NA NA TRBJ2-3 TRBV24-1 CATSDTDTGIGVSADTQYF TGTGCCACCAGTGATACCGATACAGGGATTGGTGTTAGCGCAGATACGCAGTATTTT
NA NA TRBJ2-1 TRBV7-9 CASSLQNSYNEQFF TGTGCCAGCAGCTTGCAGAACTCCTACAATGAGCAGTTCTTC